The 3 T cell receptor beta chains listed next were all sequenced from one sample in a study of Graves' ophthalmopathy and Graves' hyperthyroidism. The authors amplified TCR beta CDR3 regions, and they did so from RNA transcripts for repertoire sequencing. The authors performed first-round RT-PCR with HTBI primers and then a second-round multiplex PCR. TCRdb passed the multiplex PCR reads through MiXCR, listing each CDR3 protein once. This table has about 400,000 distinct CDR3 sequences, about a sixth appearing once. Sequencing was done on a sample of peripheral blood. Source of these receptors: a young woman with Graves' ophthalmopathy.

The sample holds one count of this clonotype. V is TRBV10-2 and J is TRBJ1-1; TRBD1 might be the D (6 bases). The V and J ends lost 6 bases and 0 bases respectively, with 14 bases between them. The germline V gene has CDR1 WSHSY and CDR2 SAAADI. CDR3 length: 15 amino acids. CDR3 residues: CASRAGALLNTEAFF. In DNA form, the CDR3 reads TGCGCCAGCAGGGCAGGGGCCTTATTGAACACTGAAGCTTTCTTT.

This clonotype was observed many times. The J gene is TRBJ2-7, the V gene TRBV6-5; TRBD2 matches at 11 bases. CDR1 MNHEY and CDR2 SVGAGI come from the germline V gene. This CDR3 comprises 15 residues. Germline trimming cut 2 bases from V and 3 bases from J; bases unmatched to any gene: 3. The DNA for the CDR3 is TGTGCCAGCAGTTACCTCGGGACTAGCGGCTACGAGCAGTACTTC. Residues: CASSYLGTSGYEQYF.

This clonotype was seen many times. The chain uses TRBV6-5 and TRBJ1-1; perhaps TRBD1 as D (5 bases). Germline V gives CDR1 MNHEY, CDR2 SVGAGI. The CDR3 totals 16 residues. The ends were cut back, 0 bases at V and 1 base at J, with 12 bases in the middle. The CDR3 DNA follows: TGTGCCAGCAGTTACTCCGGCCGGGGCTCGAACACTGAAGCTTTCTTT. Its protein is CASSYSGRGSNTEAFF.